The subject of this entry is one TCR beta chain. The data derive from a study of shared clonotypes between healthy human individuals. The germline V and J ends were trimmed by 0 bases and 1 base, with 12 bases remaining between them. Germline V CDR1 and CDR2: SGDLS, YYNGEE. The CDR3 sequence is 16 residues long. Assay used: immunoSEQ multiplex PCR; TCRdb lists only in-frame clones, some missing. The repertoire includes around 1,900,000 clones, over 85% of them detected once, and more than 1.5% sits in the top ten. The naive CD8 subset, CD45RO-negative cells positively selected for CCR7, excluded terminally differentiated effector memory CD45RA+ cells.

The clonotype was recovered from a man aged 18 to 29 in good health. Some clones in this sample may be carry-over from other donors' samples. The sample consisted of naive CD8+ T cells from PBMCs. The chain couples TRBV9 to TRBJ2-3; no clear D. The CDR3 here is CASSVGLRPRTDTQYF. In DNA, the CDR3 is TGTGCCAGCAGCGTAGGTCTGCGGCCCCGCACAGATACGCAGTATTTT. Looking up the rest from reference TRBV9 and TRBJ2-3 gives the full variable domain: DSGVTQTPKHLITATGQRVTLRCSPRSGDLSVYWYQQSLDQGLQFLIQYYNGEERAKGNILERFSAQQFPDLHSELNLSSLELGDSALYFCASSVGLRPRTDTQYFGPGTRLTVL.